Presented here are 15 T cell receptor beta chains from one specimen sequenced in a study of OX40 agonist ivuxolimab in advanced cancers. Sequencing was performed with immunoSEQ multiplex PCR; in TCRdb, only in-frame clones are kept and a portion is missing. The repertoire holds 32,000 or so clones, with roughly 76% as singletons. Sample: CD4+ or CD8+ T cells sorted from blood, taken in a trial of the OX40 agonist ivuxolimab. All receptors derive from an adult with an advanced solid tumor such as melanoma, head and neck, liver or kidney cancer.

The gene calls are TRBV7-2 and TRBJ2-3; no reliable D call. CDR1 is SGHTA, CDR2 FQGNSA, per germline. CDR3 size: 12 residues. V was clipped by 3 bases and J by 10 bases, with 11 bases between them. In DNA form, the CDR3 reads TGTGCCAGCAGCTTTTCCGGCGATCCGCAGTATTTT. Protein: CASSFSGDPQYF.

This chain joins TRBV6-4 and TRBJ2-3, with 11 nucleotides matching TRBD2. Trimming took 3 bases from V and 1 from J; bases not matched to a gene: 6. From germline, CDR1 is MRHNA and CDR2 SNTAGT. The length of the CDR3 is 17 residues. The CDR3 DNA follows: TGTGCCAGCAGTGAAGCTAGCGGGGGGTTTGGCACAGATACGCAGTATTTT. As protein: CASSEASGGFGTDTQYF.

The chain joins TRBV28 to TRBJ2-7; 10 bases are shared with TRBD2. Losses at the gene ends were 6 bases for V and 6 bases for J; bases not matched to a gene: 8. Germline assignment: CDR1 MDHEN and CDR2 SYDVKM. The CDR3 is made up of 14 amino acids. The CDR3: CASSPPSGRTEQYF. The CDR3, as DNA: TGTGCCAGCAGCCCCCCTAGCGGGAGAACCGAGCAGTACTTC.

The chain is built from TRBV5-4 and TRBJ1-2; tentative D call: TRBD1 (6 bases). From germline, CDR1 is SGHNT and CDR2 YYREEE (reference sequence). V was trimmed by 4 bases and J by 5 bases, leaving 15 bases between them. The CDR3 totals 14 residues. The CDR3 sequence: CASSQGHQLYGYTF. The DNA of the CDR3 is TGTGCCAGCAGCCAGGGACATCAGTTATATGGCTACACCTTC.

The rearrangement uses TRBV11-2 and TRBJ2-5, with TRBD1 as a possible D gene (5 bases). This CDR3 comprises 13 residues. Trimming shortened V by 3 bases and J by 5 bases, and 10 bases separated the two germline ends. The germline V gene encodes CDR1 SGHAT and CDR2 FQNNGV. CDR3 sequence (DNA): TGTGCCAGCAGCTTGGGGCTAGGGGAGACCCAGTACTTC. Amino acids: CASSLGLGETQYF. Drawing the rest from reference TRBV11-2 and TRBJ2-5, the complete variable domain is EAGVAQSPRYKIIEKRQSVAFWCNPISGHATLYWYQQILGQGPKLLIQFQNNGVVDDSQLPKDRFSAERLKGVDSTLKIQPAKLEDSAVYLCASSLGLGETQYFGPGTRLLVL.

The chain employs TRBV18 and TRBJ2-1; TRBD2 aligns across 8 bases. CDR3 size: 16 residues. Germline CDR1 reads KGHSH; CDR2 reads LQKENI. V gave up 2 bases and J gave up 4 bases; unmatched junction bases: 7. CDR3 in amino acids: CASSPSVSGAYNEQFF. In DNA form, the CDR3 reads TGTGCCAGCTCACCATCCGTTAGCGGGGCATACAATGAGCAGTTCTTC.

A few counts support this clone. The chain is built from TRBV4-1 and TRBJ2-3; TRBD1 is a possible D gene (5 bases). Germline V lookup: CDR1 MGHRA, CDR2 YSYEKL. CDR3 length: 15 residues. The V end lost 7 bases, the J end lost 0 bases, and 14 bases lay between the germline ends. CDR3: CASKDTGYSTDTQYF. CDR3 DNA sequence: TGCGCCAGCAAGGATACAGGTTATAGCACAGATACGCAGTATTTT.

This clone showed up just once. V usage is TRBV7-8 and J usage is TRBJ2-3; 8 bases align to TRBD2. The ends lost 6 bases at V and 5 bases at J; junction bases unmatched: 7. CDR3 size: 14 residues. Germline lookup yields CDR1 SGHVS and CDR2 FQNEAQ. CDR3 in amino acids: CASSYSTSGDTQYF. The CDR3 nucleotides read TGTGCCAGCAGTTATTCCACTAGCGGAGATACGCAGTATTTT.

This sequence joins TRBV5-1 and TRBJ2-4; no clear D. Germline-derived CDR1 and CDR2 are SGHRS and YFSETQ. V was pared by 0 bases and J by 1 base, with 11 bases between. The CDR3 loop spans 16 amino acids. CDR3 sequence: CASSLDRPGAKNIQYF. The CDR3 nucleotides read TGCGCCAGCAGCTTGGACAGACCTGGGGCCAAAAACATTCAGTACTTC.

The chain has TRBV19 and TRBJ1-6; TRBD1 matches 10 bases. V lost 3 bases to trimming and J lost 6 bases; unmatched junction nucleotides: 8. This CDR3 spans 17 amino acids. Germline-derived CDR1 and CDR2 are LNHDA and SQIVND (reference sequence). CDR3 sequence reads: CASSILRQGAANSPLHF. CDR3 nucleotides: TGTGCCAGTAGTATTCTAAGACAGGGGGCGGCTAATTCACCCCTCCACTTT.

V and J are TRBV2 and TRBJ2-5, with D possibly being TRBD2 (5 bases). Matching the DNA end better, TRBJ2-7 makes the J call doubtful. The CDR3 extends over 13 amino acids. Looked up from germline, CDR1 is SNHLY and CDR2 is FYNNEI. For the CDR3, the DNA is TGTGCCTCAGCGACGGGGAGCTCCTACGAGCAGTACTTC. Translated, it gives CASATGSSYEQYF.

This sequence joins TRBV4-3 and TRBJ2-3, with D uncertain. CDR1 and CDR2 (germline): LGHNA, YSLEER. The CDR3 totals 13 residues. Trimming stripped 4 bases from V and 1 base from J, with 6 bases between. The CDR3 sequence: CASSRGRTDTQYF. In DNA, the CDR3 is TGCGCCAGCAGCCGCGGACGCACAGATACGCAGTATTTT.

This clone showed up just a few times. Within the sample, other DNA sequences also encode this same CDR3. J is TRBJ2-5 and V is TRBV11-2; D gene ambiguous. V lost 2 bases, J lost 2 bases, and 6 bases lay in between. Germline V lookup: CDR1 SGHAT, CDR2 FQNNGV. This CDR3 has 13 amino acids. For the CDR3, the DNA is TGTGCCAGCAGCTTATGGCGGCAAGAGACCCAGTACTTC. Translating it yields CASSLWRQETQYF.

The V and J genes are TRBV6-1 and TRBJ2-1; D possibly corresponds to TRBD2 (5 bases). Trimming took off 0 bases at V and 0 bases at J, with 15 bases between the two ends. Germline V CDR1 and CDR2: MNHNS, SASEGT. The CDR3 has 18 residues. CDR3 protein: CASSEAFPGSSSYNEQFF. The CDR3 bases are TGTGCCAGCAGTGAAGCTTTTCCGGGATCTTCCTCCTACAATGAGCAGTTCTTC.

The chain couples TRBV2 to TRBJ1-2, with TRBD1 matching over 11 bases. This CDR3 is 15 amino acids long. The V and J ends lost 1 base and 6 bases, in that order; junction bases with no gene match: 4. Looked up from germline, CDR1 is SNHLY and CDR2 is FYNNEI. The CDR3: CASSEEGQGVNGYTF. The CDR3 nucleotides are TGTGCCAGCAGTGAAGAGGGACAGGGGGTAAATGGCTACACCTTC.